This passage covers 19 T cell receptor beta chains from one sample sequenced in a study of monozygotic twins with inflammatory bowel disease. From its re-call of the 5' RACE reads, TCRdb lists each CDR3 protein once, without DNA. This sample's clone table lists about 300,000 distinct CDR3 sequences. Sequencing was carried out using blood. Receptor source: a human donor with ulcerative colitis or Crohn's disease, or a healthy co-twin of an affected twin (not recorded which).

The chain recombines TRBV7-2 with TRBJ2-5; TCRdb's D call of TRBD1 is untestable without DNA. Germline CDR1 and CDR2: SGHTA and FQGNSA. This CDR3 has 14 amino acids. The CDR3 sequence is CASSLTGALETQYF. Looking up the rest from reference TRBV7-2 and TRBJ2-5 gives the full variable domain: GAGVSQSPSNKVTEKGKDVELRCDPISGHTALYWYRQSLGQGLEFLIYFQGNSAPDKSGLPSDRFSAERTGGSVSTLTIQRTQQEDSAVYLCASSLTGALETQYFGPGTRLLVL.

The chain recombines TRBV4-3 with TRBJ1-2; TCRdb's assignment of TRBD1 cannot be checked, as there is no DNA. Per germline, CDR1 LGHNA and CDR2 YSLEER. The CDR3 length is 16 residues. CDR3 amino acids: CASSQDILQGTYGYTF.

This chain's CDR3 is CASSRTGSSGNTIYF. The chain couples TRBV18 to TRBJ1-3. This CDR3 spans 15 amino acids. CDR1 and CDR2 from the germline V gene are KGHSH and LQKENI.

This chain joins TRBV18 and TRBJ2-1; TCRdb gives TRBD2 as the D gene, but with no DNA this cannot be confirmed. The CDR3 loop spans 12 amino acids. Per the germline V gene, CDR1 is KGHSH and CDR2 is LQKENI. The CDR3 is CASSPGPAPQFF.

The rearrangement joins TRBV7-2 to TRBJ1-2; TCRdb's D call, TRBD1, is unchecked because there is no DNA. Per the germline V gene, CDR1 is SGHTA and CDR2 is FQGNSA. This CDR3 has 13 amino acids. This CDR3 reads CASSSTGPYGYTF.

The rearrangement joins TRBV5-1 to TRBJ2-3; the D call from TCRdb, TRBD1, cannot be confirmed without DNA. Germline CDR1 reads SGHRS; CDR2 reads YFSETQ. The CDR3 has 13 residues. The CDR3 loop reads CASNLQGTDTQYF.

The chain has TRBV20-1 and TRBJ2-7; TCRdb designates TRBD1, a call that cannot be tested without DNA. Germline V gives CDR1 DFQATT, CDR2 SNEGSKA (reference sequence). This CDR3 spans 15 amino acids. CDR3 protein: CSAPSPGQGTYEQYF.

This chain connects TRBV27 to TRBJ1-3; TCRdb's D call, TRBD1, is unchecked because there is no DNA. Germline CDR1 reads MNHEY; CDR2 reads SMNVEV (reference sequence). The CDR3 consists of 14 residues. CDR3 loop: CASSKSGSGNTIYF.

This chain uses TRBV7-8 with TRBJ2-7; the TCRdb D gene call, TRBD1, has no DNA to confirm it. The CDR3 runs to 15 residues. Germline V gene sequence: CDR1 SGHVS, CDR2 FQNEAQ. The CDR3 loop reads CASSLRRDRGREQYF.

V is TRBV2 and J is TRBJ2-7; TCRdb selects TRBD1, and the lack of DNA leaves this call unchecked. CDR1 and CDR2 from the germline V gene are SNHLY and FYNNEI. The CDR3 totals 13 residues. The chain's CDR3 is CASRKTGTGEQYF.

The chain carries TRBV19 and TRBJ1-5. The germline CDR1 and CDR2 sequences are LNHDA and SQIVND (reference sequence). The CDR3 extends over 16 amino acids. The CDR3: CASSTLGSLGYQPQHF.

J is TRBJ2-7 and V is TRBV20-1; TCRdb's D gene call, TRBD1, goes unchecked for lack of DNA. Looked up from germline, CDR1 is DFQATT and CDR2 is SNEGSKA (reference sequence). CDR3 size: 18 residues. CDR3 loop: CSAAGGDDSFLWGDEQYF.

The V gene is TRBV20-1, the J gene TRBJ1-1; TCRdb gives TRBD1 as the D gene, but with no DNA this cannot be confirmed. CDR1 is DFQATT, CDR2 SNEGSKA, per germline (reference sequence). CDR3 length equals 13 residues. The CDR3 here is CSATRGENTEAFF.

The rearrangement links TRBV6-2 or TRBV6-3 to TRBJ2-7. The germline gives CDR1 MNHEY, CDR2 SVGEGT. The CDR3 covers 16 residues. The CDR3 loop is CASRRVGNIQTYEQYF.

This chain joins TRBV20-1 and TRBJ2-1; TCRdb's D call, TRBD2, is unchecked because there is no DNA. Germline V lookup: CDR1 DFQATT, CDR2 SNEGSKA (reference sequence). CDR3 size: 12 residues. CDR3: CSARRTGNEQFF.

V gene TRBV21-1 combines with J gene TRBJ1-5. TRBV21-1 is an annotated pseudogene. The CDR3 is made up of 15 amino acids. The chain's CDR3 is CASGTSGHHRQPQHF.

J is TRBJ2-1 and V is TRBV28; TCRdb calls TRBD1, which cannot be checked without DNA. Germline V gene lookup returns CDR1 MDHEN and CDR2 SYDVKM. This CDR3 is 15 amino acids long. The CDR3: CASSLWRESYNEQFF.

J is TRBJ1-1 and V is TRBV30; as DNA is missing, the TRBD1 call by TCRdb cannot be tested. CDR1 is GTSNPN, CDR2 SVGIG, per germline (reference sequence). CDR3 length: 15 residues. The CDR3 sequence is CAWKTGGVSITEAFF.

The chain carries TRBV7-2 and TRBJ1-2; TCRdb returns TRBD1, unconfirmable since there is no DNA. The germline V gene encodes CDR1 SGHTA and CDR2 FQGNSA. The CDR3 has 12 residues. CDR3 sequence reads: CASSAGQYGYTF.